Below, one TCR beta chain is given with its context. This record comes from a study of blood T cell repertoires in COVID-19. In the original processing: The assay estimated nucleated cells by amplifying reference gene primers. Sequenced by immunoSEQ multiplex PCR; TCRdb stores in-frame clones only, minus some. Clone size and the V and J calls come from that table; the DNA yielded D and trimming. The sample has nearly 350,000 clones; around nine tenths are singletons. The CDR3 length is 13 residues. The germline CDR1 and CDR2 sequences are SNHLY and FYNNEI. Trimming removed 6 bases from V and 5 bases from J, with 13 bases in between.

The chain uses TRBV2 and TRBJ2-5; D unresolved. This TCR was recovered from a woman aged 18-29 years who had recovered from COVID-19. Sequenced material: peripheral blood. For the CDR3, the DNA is TGTGCCAGCAGCTCACAGAGCCGGGAGACCCAGTACTTC. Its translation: CASSSQSRETQYF.